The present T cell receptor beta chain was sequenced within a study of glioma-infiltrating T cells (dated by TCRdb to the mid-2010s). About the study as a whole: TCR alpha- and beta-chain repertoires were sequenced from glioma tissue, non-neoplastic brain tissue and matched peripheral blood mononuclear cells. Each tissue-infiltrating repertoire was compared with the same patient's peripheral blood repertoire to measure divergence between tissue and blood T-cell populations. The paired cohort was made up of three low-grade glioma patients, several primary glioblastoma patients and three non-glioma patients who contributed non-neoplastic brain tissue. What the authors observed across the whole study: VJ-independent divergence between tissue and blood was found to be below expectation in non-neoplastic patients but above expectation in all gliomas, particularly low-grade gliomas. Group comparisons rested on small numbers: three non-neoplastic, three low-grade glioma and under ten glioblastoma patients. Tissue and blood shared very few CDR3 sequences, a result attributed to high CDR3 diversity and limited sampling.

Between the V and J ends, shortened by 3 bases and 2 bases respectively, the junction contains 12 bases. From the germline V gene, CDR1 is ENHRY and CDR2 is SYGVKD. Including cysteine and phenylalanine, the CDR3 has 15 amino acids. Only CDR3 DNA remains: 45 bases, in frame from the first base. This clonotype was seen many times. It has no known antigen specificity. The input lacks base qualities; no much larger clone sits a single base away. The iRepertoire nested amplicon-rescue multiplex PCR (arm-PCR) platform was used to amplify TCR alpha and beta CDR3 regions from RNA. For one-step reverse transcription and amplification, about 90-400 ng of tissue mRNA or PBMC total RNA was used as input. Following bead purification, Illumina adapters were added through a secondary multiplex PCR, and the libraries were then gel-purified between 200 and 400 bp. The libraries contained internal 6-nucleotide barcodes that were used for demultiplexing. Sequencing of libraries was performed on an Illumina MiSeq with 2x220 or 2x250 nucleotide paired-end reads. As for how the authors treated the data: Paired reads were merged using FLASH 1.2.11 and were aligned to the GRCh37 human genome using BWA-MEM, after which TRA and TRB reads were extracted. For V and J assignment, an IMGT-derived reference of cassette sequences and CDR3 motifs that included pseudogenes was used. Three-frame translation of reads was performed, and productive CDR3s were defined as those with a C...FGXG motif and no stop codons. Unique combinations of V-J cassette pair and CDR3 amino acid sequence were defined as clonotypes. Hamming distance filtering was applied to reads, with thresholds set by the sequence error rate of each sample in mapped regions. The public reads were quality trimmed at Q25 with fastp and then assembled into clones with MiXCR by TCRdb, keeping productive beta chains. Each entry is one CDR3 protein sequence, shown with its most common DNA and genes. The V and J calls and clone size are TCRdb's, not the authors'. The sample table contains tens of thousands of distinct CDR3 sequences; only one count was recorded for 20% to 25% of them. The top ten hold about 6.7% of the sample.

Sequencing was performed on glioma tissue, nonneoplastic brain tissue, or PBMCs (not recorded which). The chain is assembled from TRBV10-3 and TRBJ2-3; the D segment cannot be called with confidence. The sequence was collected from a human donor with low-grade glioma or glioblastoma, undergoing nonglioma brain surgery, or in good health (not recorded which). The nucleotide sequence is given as TGTGCCATCAGTGATACAAGTTCGCCCACAGATACGCAGTATTTT. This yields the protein CAISDTSSPTDTQYF.